The 16 T cell receptor beta chains below were found in one sample sequenced in a study of identical twins. TCRdb independently ran MiXCR on the 5' RACE reads; one entry per CDR3 protein. Among about 210,000 distinct CDR3 sequences, around 9.6% were seen once, and the ten largest hold 5% to 6.5%. Sequenced sample: memory (CD45RO+) T cells sorted from blood. The receptors were gathered from a woman aged 18-29 years in good health.

This clonotype was counted only a few times. The chain combines TRBV12-3 or TRBV12-4 with TRBJ2-1; TRBD1 might be the D (5 bases). V gave up 5 bases and J gave up 9 bases, with 11 bases separating them. The CDR3 extends over 12 amino acids. The CDR3 sequence: CASSPNRGEQFF. The CDR3 nucleotides read TGTGCCAGCAGTCCGAATAGGGGTGAGCAGTTCTTC.

The chain recombines TRBV6-1 with TRBJ2-3, with a tentative D call TRBD1 (6 bases). This CDR3 has 14 amino acids. The germline CDR1 and CDR2 sequences are MNHNS and SASEGT. V shed 6 bases and J shed 1 base, with 11 bases lying between them. The CDR3 spells CASRRGWGTDTQYF. In nucleotides, the CDR3 is TGTGCCAGCAGGAGGGGGTGGGGCACAGATACGCAGTATTTT.

The CDR3 loop is CASSRPGQGSRWGYTF. The DNA for the CDR3 is TGTGCCAGCAGCAGACCGGGACAGGGTAGTAGGTGGGGCTACACCTTC. The V and J genes are TRBV7-9 and TRBJ1-2; 9 nucleotides line up with TRBD1. CDR1 and CDR2 from the germline V gene are SEHNR and FQNEAQ (reference sequence). Trimming took 5 bases from V and 8 from J; bases not matched to a gene: 15. CDR3 length equals 16 residues.

In this sample, this clonotype turned up many times. The chain has TRBV5-1 and TRBJ1-1; D remains unclear. CDR1 is SGHRS, CDR2 YFSETQ, per germline. V was clipped by 0 bases and J by 6 bases, with 15 bases between them. The CDR3 contains 15 residues. The CDR3 coding sequence is TGCGCCAGCAGCTTGGTGGGCGGCTCAAGCGCTGAAGCTTTCTTT. Translation gives CASSLVGGSSAEAFF. The variable domain in full, completed from reference TRBV5-1 and TRBJ1-1, reads KAGVTQTPRYLIKTRGQQVTLSCSPISGHRSVSWYQQTPGQGLQFLFEYFSETQRNKGNFPGRFSGRQFSNSRSEMNVSTLELGDSALYLCASSLVGGSSAEAFFGQGTRLTVV.

The rearrangement links TRBV20-1 to TRBJ1-2; weak D call: TRBD1 (6 bases). Germline V gene sequence: CDR1 DFQATT, CDR2 SNEGSKA (reference sequence). Trimming took off 0 bases at V and 6 bases at J, with 17 bases between the two ends. CDR3 size: 15 residues. Here the CDR3 reads CSAREYTGAGDGYTF. DNA of the CDR3: TGCAGTGCTAGAGAGTATACGGGGGCAGGGGATGGCTACACCTTC.

The V and J genes are TRBV2 and TRBJ2-7; D gene ambiguous. CDR3 size: 10 residues. Per the germline V gene, CDR1 is SNHLY and CDR2 is FYNNEI. Trimming pared 6 bases from V and 5 bases from J, leaving 5 bases between. CDR3 amino acids: CASRYDEQYF. CDR3 in DNA: TGTGCCAGCAGATATGACGAGCAGTACTTC. The whole variable domain, filled in from reference TRBV2 and TRBJ2-7, reads EPEVTQTPSHQVTQMGQEVILRCVPISNHLYFYWYRQILGQKVEFLVSFYNNEISEKSEIFDDQFSVERPDGSNFTLKIRSTKLEDSAMYFCASRYDEQYFGPGTRLTVT.

CDR3 protein: CASRDPLWGYTF. The DNA of the CDR3 is TGTGCCAGCAGAGACCCCCTGTGGGGCTACACCTTC. This rearrangement joins TRBV6-2 or TRBV6-3 to TRBJ1-2, with D unclear. The CDR3 covers 12 residues. Trimming took 6 bases from V and 8 from J, leaving 13 bases between them. CDR1 and CDR2 (germline): MNHEY, SVGEGT.

The V and J genes are TRBV5-1 and TRBJ1-6; D not certain. V was pared by 0 bases and J by 7 bases, with 8 bases between. This CDR3 is 14 amino acids long. In germline, CDR1 is SGHRS, CDR2 YFSETQ. CDR3 in amino acids: CASSLDSGNSPLHF. In nucleotides, the CDR3 is TGCGCCAGCAGCTTGGACAGTGGAAATTCACCCCTCCACTTT.

This clonotype has just a few counts. The genes are TRBV7-3 and TRBJ2-7; D unclear. Trimming shortened V by 2 bases and J by 2 bases, and 13 bases separated the two germline ends. The CDR3 runs to 15 residues. The germline V gene has CDR1 SGHTA and CDR2 FQGTGA. The CDR3 DNA follows: TGTGCCAGCAGCTTAGGCCCTGGAAACGCCTACGAGCAGTACTTC. It specifies CASSLGPGNAYEQYF.

This clonotype was recorded many times. The genes are TRBV2 and TRBJ1-5, with D perhaps TRBD1 (5 bases). There are 15 residues in the CDR3. Germline values: CDR1 SNHLY, CDR2 FYNNEI. V was cut by 7 bases and J by 2 bases, with 15 bases left in between. This chain's CDR3 is CASTQGVVGNQPQHF. CDR3 nucleotide sequence: TGTGCCAGCACGCAGGGTGTGGTAGGCAATCAGCCCCAGCATTTT.

The V call is TRBV10-3, the J call TRBJ1-6; maybe TRBD1 (5 bases). Germline CDR1 reads ENHRY; CDR2 reads SYGVKD. Deletions cut 7 bases from V and 8 bases from J, with 12 bases between. The CDR3 consists of 13 residues. The CDR3 reads CAIKRGEDSPLHF. The CDR3 DNA follows: TGTGCCATCAAAAGGGGTGAGGATTCACCCCTCCACTTT.

The gene calls are TRBV2 and TRBJ2-3; D not resolved. Per the germline V gene, CDR1 is SNHLY and CDR2 is FYNNEI. The CDR3 spans 11 residues. V lost 7 bases and J 9 bases, leaving 11 bases between the germline ends. The CDR3, as DNA: TGTGCCAGCACTTCGGGTCGAACGCAGTATTTT. This codes for CASTSGRTQYF.

This clonotype turned up a few times. This sequence joins TRBV4-3 and TRBJ1-4, with D perhaps TRBD1 (6 bases). CDR1 and CDR2 (germline): LGHNA, YSLEER. V lost 8 bases and J 10 bases, leaving 23 bases between the germline ends. The CDR3 is 15 residues long. The chain's CDR3 is CASRSRAGDDGKLFF. In DNA form, the CDR3 reads TGCGCCAGCCGGAGCAGGGCAGGGGACGACGGAAAACTGTTTTTT.

The chain couples TRBV20-1 to TRBJ2-1, with D uncertain. V was shortened by 0 bases and J by 3 bases, with 12 bases between the two germline ends. This CDR3 is built from 15 residues. Germline values: CDR1 DFQATT, CDR2 SNEGSKA (reference sequence). CDR3 amino acids: CSARDPTRYYNEQFF. As DNA, the CDR3 is TGCAGTGCTAGAGATCCGACACGATACTACAATGAGCAGTTCTTC.

This clonotype was detected ten times or more. V gene TRBV29-1 combines with J gene TRBJ1-4; 7 bases match TRBD1. The trim removed 2 bases at V and 6 bases at J, leaving 3 bases unmatched. From germline, CDR1 is SQVTM and CDR2 ANQGSEA. CDR3 length: 13 residues. For the CDR3, the DNA is TGCAGCGTTGAAATAGGGGGCGATGAAAAACTGTTTTTT. Its translation: CSVEIGGDEKLFF.

At least ten counts were recorded for this clonotype. The J gene is TRBJ2-3, the V gene TRBV29-1, with a weak D call TRBD1 (6 bases). This CDR3 is built from 13 residues. Trimming pared 7 bases from V and 2 bases from J, leaving 13 bases between. CDR1 and CDR2 from the germline V gene are SQVTM and ANQGSEA. Written as DNA, the CDR3 is TGCAGCGCCAACCGGGACAACACAGATACGCAGTATTTT. It yields the protein CSANRDNTDTQYF.